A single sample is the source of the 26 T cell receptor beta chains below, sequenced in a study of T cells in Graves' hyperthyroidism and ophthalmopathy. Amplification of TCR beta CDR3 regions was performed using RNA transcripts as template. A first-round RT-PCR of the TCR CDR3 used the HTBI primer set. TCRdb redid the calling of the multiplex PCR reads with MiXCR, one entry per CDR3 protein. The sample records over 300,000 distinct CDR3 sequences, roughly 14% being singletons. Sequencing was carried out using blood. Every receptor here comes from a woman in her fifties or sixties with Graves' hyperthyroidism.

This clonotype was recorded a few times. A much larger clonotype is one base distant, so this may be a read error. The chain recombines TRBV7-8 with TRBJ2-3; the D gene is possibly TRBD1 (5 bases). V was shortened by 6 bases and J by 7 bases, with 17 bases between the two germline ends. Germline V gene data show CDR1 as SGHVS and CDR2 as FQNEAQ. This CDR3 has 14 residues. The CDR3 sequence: CASRRTRVANTQYF. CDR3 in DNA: TGTGCCAGCAGACGGACCAGGGTTGCAAATACGCAGTATTTT.

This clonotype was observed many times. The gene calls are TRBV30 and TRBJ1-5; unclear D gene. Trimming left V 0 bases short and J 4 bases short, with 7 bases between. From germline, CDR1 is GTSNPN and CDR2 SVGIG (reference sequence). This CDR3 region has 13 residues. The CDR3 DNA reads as TGTGCCTGGAGTGTTAGAGAAAATCAGCCCCAGCATTTT. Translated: CAWSVRENQPQHF.

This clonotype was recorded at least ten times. CDR3 in amino acids: CATSEHPGQGFSGANVLTF. The CDR3 bases are TGTGCCACCAGTGAACATCCGGGACAGGGGTTCTCTGGGGCCAACGTCCTGACTTTC. The chain carries TRBV24-1 and TRBJ2-6; 10 bases agree with TRBD1. The germline CDR1 and CDR2 sequences are KGHDR and SFDVKD. This CDR3 has 19 residues. V was pared by 4 bases and J by 0 bases, with 8 bases of the junction left unmatched.

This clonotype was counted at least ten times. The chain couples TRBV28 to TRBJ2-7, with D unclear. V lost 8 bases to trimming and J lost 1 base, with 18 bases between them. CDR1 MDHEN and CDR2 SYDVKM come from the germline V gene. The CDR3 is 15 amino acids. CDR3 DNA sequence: TGTGCCAGCCTCCGTTTAGATAGCATATCCTACGAGCAGTACTTC. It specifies CASLRLDSISYEQYF.

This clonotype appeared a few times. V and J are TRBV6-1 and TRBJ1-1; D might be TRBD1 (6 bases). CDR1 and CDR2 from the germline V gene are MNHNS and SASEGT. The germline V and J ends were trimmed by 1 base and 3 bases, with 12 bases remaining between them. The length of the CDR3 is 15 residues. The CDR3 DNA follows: TGTGCCAGCAGTGAAGGACGGGGGCGAGACACTGAAGCTTTCTTT. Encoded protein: CASSEGRGRDTEAFF.

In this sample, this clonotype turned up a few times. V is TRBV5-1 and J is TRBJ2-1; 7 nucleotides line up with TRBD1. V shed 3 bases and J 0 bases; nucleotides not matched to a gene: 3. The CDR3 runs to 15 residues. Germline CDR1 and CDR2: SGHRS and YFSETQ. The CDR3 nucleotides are TGCGCCAGCAGCTCCGACAGGGTCTCCTACAATGAGCAGTTCTTC. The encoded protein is CASSSDRVSYNEQFF.

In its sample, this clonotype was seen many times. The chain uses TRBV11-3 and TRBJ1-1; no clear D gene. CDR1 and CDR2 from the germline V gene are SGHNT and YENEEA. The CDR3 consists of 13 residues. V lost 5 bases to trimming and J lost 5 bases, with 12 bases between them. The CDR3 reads CASSRPEGTEAFF. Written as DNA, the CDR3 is TGTGCCAGCAGCCGACCGGAGGGTACTGAAGCTTTCTTT. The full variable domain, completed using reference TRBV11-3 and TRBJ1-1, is EAGVVQSPRYKIIEKKQPVAFWCNPISGHNTLYWYLQNLGQGPELLIRYENEEAVDDSQLPKDRFSAERLKGVDSTLKIQPAELGDSAVYLCASSRPEGTEAFFGQGTRLTVV.

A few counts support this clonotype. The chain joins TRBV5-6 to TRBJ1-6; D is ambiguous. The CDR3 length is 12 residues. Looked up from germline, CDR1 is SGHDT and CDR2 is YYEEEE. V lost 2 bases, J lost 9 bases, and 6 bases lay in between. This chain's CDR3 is CASSLISSPLHF. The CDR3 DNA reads TGTGCCAGCAGCTTAATAAGTTCACCCCTCCACTTT.

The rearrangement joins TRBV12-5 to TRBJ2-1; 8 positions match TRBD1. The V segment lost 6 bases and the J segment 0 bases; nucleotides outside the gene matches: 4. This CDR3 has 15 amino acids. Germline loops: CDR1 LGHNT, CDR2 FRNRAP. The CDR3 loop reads CASGMGQDSYNEQFF. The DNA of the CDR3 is TGTGCTAGTGGGATGGGACAGGACTCCTACAATGAGCAGTTCTTC.

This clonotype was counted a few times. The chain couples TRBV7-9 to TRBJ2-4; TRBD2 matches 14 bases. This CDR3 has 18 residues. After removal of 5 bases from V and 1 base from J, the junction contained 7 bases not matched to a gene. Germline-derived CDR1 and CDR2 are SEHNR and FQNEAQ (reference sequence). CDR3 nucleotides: TGTGCCAGCAGCCGCGGACTAGCGGGAGGATTTGCCAAAAACATTCAGTACTTC. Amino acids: CASSRGLAGGFAKNIQYF.

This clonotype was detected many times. CDR3 bases: TGTGCCAGCAGCCAAGATAACACCTTTAGGACTGAAGCTTTCTTT. It encodes CASSQDNTFRTEAFF. The chain links TRBV4-2 to TRBJ1-1; D gene ambiguous. Per germline, CDR1 LGHNA and CDR2 YNFKEQ. V was cut by 0 bases and J by 5 bases, with 13 bases left in between. The CDR3 runs to 15 residues.

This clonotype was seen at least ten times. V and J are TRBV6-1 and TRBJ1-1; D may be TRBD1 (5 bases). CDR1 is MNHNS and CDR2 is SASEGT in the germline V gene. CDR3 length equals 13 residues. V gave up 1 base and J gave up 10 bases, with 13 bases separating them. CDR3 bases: TGTGCCAGCAGTGAAGACAGGACTAGGGGAGCTTTCTTT. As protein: CASSEDRTRGAFF.

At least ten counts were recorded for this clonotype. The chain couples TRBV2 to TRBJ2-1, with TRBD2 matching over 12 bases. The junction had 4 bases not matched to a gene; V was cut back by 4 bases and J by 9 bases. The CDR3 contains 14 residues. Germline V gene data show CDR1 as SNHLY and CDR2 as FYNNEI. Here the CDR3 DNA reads TGTGCCAGCAGTGGACTAGCGGGAGTTTTTGAGCAGTTCTTC. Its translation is CASSGLAGVFEQFF. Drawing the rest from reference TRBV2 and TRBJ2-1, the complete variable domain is EPEVTQTPSHQVTQMGQEVILRCVPISNHLYFYWYRQILGQKVEFLVSFYNNEISEKSEIFDDQFSVERPDGSNFTLKIRSTKLEDSAMYFCASSGLAGVFEQFFGPGTRLTVL.

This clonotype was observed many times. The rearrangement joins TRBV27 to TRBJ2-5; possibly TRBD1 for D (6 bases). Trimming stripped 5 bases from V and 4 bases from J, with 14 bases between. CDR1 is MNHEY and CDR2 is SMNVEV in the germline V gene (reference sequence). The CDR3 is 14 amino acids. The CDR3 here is CASSQDSGRETQYF. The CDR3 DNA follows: TGTGCCAGCAGTCAGGACAGTGGCCGAGAGACCCAGTACTTC.

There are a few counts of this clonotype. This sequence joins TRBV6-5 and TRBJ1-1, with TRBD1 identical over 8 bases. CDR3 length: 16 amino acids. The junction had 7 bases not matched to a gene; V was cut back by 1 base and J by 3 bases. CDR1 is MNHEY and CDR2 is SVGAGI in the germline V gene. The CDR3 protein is CASSYCDTGGDTEAFF. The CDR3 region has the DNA TGTGCCAGCAGTTACTGTGATACAGGGGGAGACACTGAAGCTTTCTTT.

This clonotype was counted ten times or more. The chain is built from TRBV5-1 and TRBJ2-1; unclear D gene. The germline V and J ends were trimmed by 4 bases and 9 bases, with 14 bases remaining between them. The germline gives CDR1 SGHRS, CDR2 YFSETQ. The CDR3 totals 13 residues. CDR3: CASSPKTLLEQFF. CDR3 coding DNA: TGCGCCAGCAGCCCCAAGACTCTTCTTGAGCAGTTCTTC.

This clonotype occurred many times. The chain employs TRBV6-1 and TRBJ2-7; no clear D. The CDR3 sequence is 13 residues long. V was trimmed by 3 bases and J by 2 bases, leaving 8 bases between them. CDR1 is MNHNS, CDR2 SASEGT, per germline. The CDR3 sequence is CASSDGRAYEQYF. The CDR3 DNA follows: TGTGCCAGCAGTGACGGACGGGCCTACGAGCAGTACTTC.

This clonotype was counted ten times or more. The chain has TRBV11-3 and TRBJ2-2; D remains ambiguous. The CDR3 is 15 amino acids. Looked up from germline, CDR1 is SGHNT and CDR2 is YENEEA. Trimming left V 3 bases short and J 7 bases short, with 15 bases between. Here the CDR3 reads CASSLTSVIVGELFF. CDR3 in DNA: TGTGCCAGCAGCTTGACAAGTGTGATCGTCGGGGAGCTGTTTTTT. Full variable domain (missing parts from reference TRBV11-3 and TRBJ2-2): EAGVVQSPRYKIIEKKQPVAFWCNPISGHNTLYWYLQNLGQGPELLIRYENEEAVDDSQLPKDRFSAERLKGVDSTLKIQPAELGDSAVYLCASSLTSVIVGELFFGEGSRLTVL.

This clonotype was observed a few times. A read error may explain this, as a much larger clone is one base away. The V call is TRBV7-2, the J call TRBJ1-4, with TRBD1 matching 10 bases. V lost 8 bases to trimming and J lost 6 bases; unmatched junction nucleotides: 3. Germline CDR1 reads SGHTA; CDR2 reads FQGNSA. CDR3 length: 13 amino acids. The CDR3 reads CTSGTGVDEKLFF. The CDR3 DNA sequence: TGTACCAGCGGGACAGGGGTAGATGAAAAACTGTTTTTT.

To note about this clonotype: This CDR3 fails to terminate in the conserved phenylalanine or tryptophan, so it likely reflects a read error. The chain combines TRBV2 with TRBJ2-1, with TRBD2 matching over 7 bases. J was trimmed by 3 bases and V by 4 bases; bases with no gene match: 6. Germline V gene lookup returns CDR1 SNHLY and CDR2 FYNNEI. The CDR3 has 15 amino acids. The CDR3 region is CASSVTSQVYNEQFL. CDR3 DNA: TGTGCCAGCAGTGTGACTAGCCAGGTCTACAATGAGCAGTTCCTC.

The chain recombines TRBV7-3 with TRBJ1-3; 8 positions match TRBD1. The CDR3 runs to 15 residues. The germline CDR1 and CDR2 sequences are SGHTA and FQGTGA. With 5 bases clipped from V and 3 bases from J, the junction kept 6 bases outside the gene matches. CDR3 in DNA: TGTGCCAGCAGCCAAACAGGGGGATATGGAAACACCATATATTTT. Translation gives CASSQTGGYGNTIYF.

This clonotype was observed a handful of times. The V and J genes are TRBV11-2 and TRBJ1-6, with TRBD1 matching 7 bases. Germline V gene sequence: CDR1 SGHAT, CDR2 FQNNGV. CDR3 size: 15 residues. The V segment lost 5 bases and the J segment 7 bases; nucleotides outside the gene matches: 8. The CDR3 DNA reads TGTGCCAGCAGCCAACCCGACAGGGAGAATTCACCCCTCCACTTT. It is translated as CASSQPDRENSPLHF.

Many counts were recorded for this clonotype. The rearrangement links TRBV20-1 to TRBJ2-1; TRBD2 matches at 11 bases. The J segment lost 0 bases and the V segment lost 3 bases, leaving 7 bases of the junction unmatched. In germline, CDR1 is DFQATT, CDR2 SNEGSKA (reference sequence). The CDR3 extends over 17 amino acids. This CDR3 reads CSASPRTSGLSYNEQFF. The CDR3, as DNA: TGCAGTGCTAGTCCCCGGACTAGCGGGCTCTCCTACAATGAGCAGTTCTTC.

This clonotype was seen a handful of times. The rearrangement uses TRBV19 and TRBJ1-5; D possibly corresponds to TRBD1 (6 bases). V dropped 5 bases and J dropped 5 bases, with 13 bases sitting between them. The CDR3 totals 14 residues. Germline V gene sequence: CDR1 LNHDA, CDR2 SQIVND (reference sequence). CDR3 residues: CASSSGGEDQPQHF. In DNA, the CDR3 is TGTGCCAGTAGTTCGGGGGGCGAGGATCAGCCCCAGCATTTT. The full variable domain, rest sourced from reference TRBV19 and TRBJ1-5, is DGGITQSPKYLFRKEGQNVTLSCEQNLNHDAMYWYRQDPGQGLRLIYYSQIVNDFQKGDIAEGYSVSREKKESFPLTVTSAQKNPTAFYLCASSSGGEDQPQHFGDGTRLSIL.

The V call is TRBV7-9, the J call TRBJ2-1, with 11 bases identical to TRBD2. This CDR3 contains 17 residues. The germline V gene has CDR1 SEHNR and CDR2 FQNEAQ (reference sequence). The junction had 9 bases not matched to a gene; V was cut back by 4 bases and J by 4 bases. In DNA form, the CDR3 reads TGTGCCAGCAGCTCACCGGGGACTAGCGGACCATACAATGAGCAGTTCTTC. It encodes CASSSPGTSGPYNEQFF.

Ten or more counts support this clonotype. Here the CDR3 DNA reads TGTGCCAGCAGTGACCTAGCAGGTTCCCGCAATGAGCAGTTCTTC. It translates to CASSDLAGSRNEQFF. The chain recombines TRBV6-1 with TRBJ2-1; perhaps TRBD2 as D (5 bases). CDR3 length: 15 amino acids. Germline V gene sequence: CDR1 MNHNS, CDR2 SASEGT. V lost 3 bases and J lost 6, with 15 bases in between.